This T cell receptor beta chain stems from a study of cytomegalovirus exposure and HLA in healthy donors. Study conclusions and caveats: A classifier reportedly called cytomegalovirus status with high sensitivity and specificity.

On this clone itself: Its matching antigen is unknown.

Germline trimming cut 6 bases from V and 3 bases from J; bases unmatched to any gene: 2. Germline CDR1 is MNHEY and CDR2 is SMNVEV (reference sequence). CDR3 size: 14 residues. 60 Vbeta and 13 Jbeta primers were used in PCR. Produced via immunoSEQ multiplex PCR; TCRdb's table is partial and in-frame only. Found here are 200,000 to 250,000 clones, approximately 90% of them singletons; the top ten hold 1%. The source material was PBMCs. This clonotype originated in a woman between 18 and 29 years old in good health and CMV-seronegative. The chain combines TRBV27 with TRBJ2-2; 9 bases map to TRBD1. CDR3 coding DNA: TGTGCCAGCAGCCGGACAGGGGACACCGGGGAGCTGTTTTTT. Its translation: CASSRTGDTGELFF.